What follows are 8 T cell receptor beta chains derived from one specimen sequenced in a study of T cell responses to AZD1222 COVID-19 vaccine. Generated by immunoSEQ multiplex PCR, the TCRdb table keeps only in-frame clones and is missing some. The sample shows some 100,000 clones, 86% of them seen only once. The material sequenced was peripheral blood, taken on day 0 of AZD1222 vaccination. The receptors come from an adult in good health.

V is TRBV19 and J is TRBJ1-6, with D possibly matching TRBD1 (5 bases). CDR1 and CDR2 (germline): LNHDA, SQIVND (reference sequence). V gave up 3 bases and J gave up 8 bases, with 11 bases separating them. The CDR3 totals 14 residues. The CDR3 sequence: CASSIWQGDSPLHF. The CDR3 DNA sequence: TGTGCCAGTAGTATCTGGCAGGGCGATTCACCCCTCCACTTT.

The gene calls are TRBV2 and TRBJ1-4, with TRBD1 matching 7 bases. The germline V gene encodes CDR1 SNHLY and CDR2 FYNNEI. J was trimmed by 2 bases and V by 6 bases; bases with no gene match: 3. There are 14 residues in the CDR3. In DNA, the CDR3 is TGTGCCAGCAGCCCACAGGGGACTAATGAAAAACTGTTTTTT. Its translation is CASSPQGTNEKLFF.

V usage is TRBV19 and J usage is TRBJ1-4; no firm D call. Between the trimmed V and J ends, which lost 9 bases and 6 bases, there was a span of 17 bases. CDR3 length equals 14 residues. Per the germline V gene, CDR1 is LNHDA and CDR2 is SQIVND (reference sequence). CDR3 protein: CASHERPRHEKLFF. The CDR3 DNA follows: TGTGCCAGCCACGAGAGGCCCCGTCATGAAAAACTGTTTTTT.

The count of this clone is one. The chain has TRBV7-8 and TRBJ1-2; D not resolved. CDR1 and CDR2 from the germline V gene are SGHVS and FQNEAQ. The CDR3 has 12 residues. With 7 bases removed from V and 6 bases from J, the gap between germline ends came to 12 bases. The CDR3 nucleotides are TGTGCCAGCAACCCATTGGGTGATGGCTACACCTTC. Its protein product is CASNPLGDGYTF.

This chain joins TRBV9 and TRBJ1-1; D may be TRBD1 (6 bases). Germline CDR1 reads SGDLS; CDR2 reads YYNGEE. This CDR3 region has 14 residues. V was cut by 0 bases and J by 2 bases, with 8 bases left in between. This CDR3 is CASSVGQVNTEAFF. Written as DNA, the CDR3 is TGTGCCAGCAGCGTAGGACAGGTAAACACTGAAGCTTTCTTT.

This rearrangement joins TRBV4-2 to TRBJ1-1; 7 nucleotides agree with TRBD1. CDR1 is LGHNA and CDR2 is YNFKEQ in the germline V gene. With 1 base clipped from V and 4 bases from J, the junction kept 15 bases outside the gene matches. There are 18 residues in the CDR3. The CDR3 loop is CASSQAVTGQRSGTEAFF. The CDR3 DNA sequence: TGTGCCAGCAGCCAAGCGGTAACGGGACAGAGGTCAGGCACTGAAGCTTTCTTT.

The chain combines TRBV4-3 with TRBJ2-1; 13 positions agree with TRBD2. The length of the CDR3 is 17 residues. Germline V gene sequence: CDR1 LGHNA, CDR2 YSLEER. V dropped 4 bases and J dropped 5; count of bases not matched to a gene: 8. The CDR3: CASSPRTSGSPHNEQFF. DNA for the CDR3: TGCGCCAGCAGCCCACGGACTAGCGGGAGCCCCCACAATGAGCAGTTCTTC.

V usage is TRBV7-2 and J usage is TRBJ2-7; D is ambiguous. Trimming removed 5 bases at V and 0 bases at J, with 14 bases between. The CDR3 spans 15 residues. The germline V gene encodes CDR1 SGHTA and CDR2 FQGNSA. CDR3 nucleotides: TGTGCCAGCAGCCCGGCTCAGATGAGCTCCTACGAGCAGTACTTC. This encodes CASSPAQMSSYEQYF.